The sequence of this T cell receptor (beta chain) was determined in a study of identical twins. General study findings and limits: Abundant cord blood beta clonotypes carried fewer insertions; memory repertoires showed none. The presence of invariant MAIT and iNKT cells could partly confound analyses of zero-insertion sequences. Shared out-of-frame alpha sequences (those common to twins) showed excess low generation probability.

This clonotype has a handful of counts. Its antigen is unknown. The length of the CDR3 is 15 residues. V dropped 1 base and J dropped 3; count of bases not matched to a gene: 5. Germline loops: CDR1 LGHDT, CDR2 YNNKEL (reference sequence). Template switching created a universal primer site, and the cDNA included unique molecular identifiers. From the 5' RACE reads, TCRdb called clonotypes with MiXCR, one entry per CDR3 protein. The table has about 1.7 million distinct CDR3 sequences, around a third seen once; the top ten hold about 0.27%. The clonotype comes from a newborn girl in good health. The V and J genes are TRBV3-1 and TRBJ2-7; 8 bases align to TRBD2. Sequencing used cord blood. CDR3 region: CASSQAIAGSYEQYF. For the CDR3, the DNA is TGTGCCAGCAGCCAAGCTATAGCGGGGAGCTACGAGCAGTACTTC.